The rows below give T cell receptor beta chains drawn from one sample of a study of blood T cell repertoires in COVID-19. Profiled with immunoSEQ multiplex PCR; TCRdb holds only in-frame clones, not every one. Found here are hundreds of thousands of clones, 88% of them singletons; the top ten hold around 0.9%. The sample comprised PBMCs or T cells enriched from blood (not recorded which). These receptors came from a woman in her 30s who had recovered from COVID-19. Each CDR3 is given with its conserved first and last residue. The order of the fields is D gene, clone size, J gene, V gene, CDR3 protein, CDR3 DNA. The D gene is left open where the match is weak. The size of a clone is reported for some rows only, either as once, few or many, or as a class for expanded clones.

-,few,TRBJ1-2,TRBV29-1,CSVEQGNGYTF,TGCAGCGTTGAACAGGGCAATGGCTACACCTTC
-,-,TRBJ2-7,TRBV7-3,CASSLSHGTYEQYF,TGTGCCAGCAGCTTAAGTCACGGGACCTACGAGCAGTACTTC
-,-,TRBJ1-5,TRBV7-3,CASSLVRGIGGNQPQHF,TGTGCCAGCAGCTTAGTTAGGGGCATAGGTGGCAATCAGCCCCAGCATTTT
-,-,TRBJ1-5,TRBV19,CASSFQGGQPQHF,TGTGCCAGTAGTTTCCAGGGTGGTCAGCCCCAGCATTTT
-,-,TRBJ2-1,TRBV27,CASVLRNEQFF,TGTGCCAGCGTCCTAAGAAATGAGCAGTTCTTC
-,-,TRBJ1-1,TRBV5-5,CASSFAGEAFF,TGTGCCAGCAGTTTCGCCGGTGAAGCTTTCTTT
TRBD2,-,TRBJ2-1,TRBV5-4,CASSVTSGSYNEQFF,TGTGCCAGCAGCGTGACTAGCGGGTCCTACAATGAGCAGTTCTTC
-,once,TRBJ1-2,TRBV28,CASSPPGGVGGYTF,TGTGCCAGCAGCCCCCCCGGGGGGGTGGGGGGCTACACCTTC
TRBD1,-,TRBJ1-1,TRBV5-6,CASSFITGGTEAFF,TGTGCCAGCAGCTTCATAACAGGGGGCACTGAAGCTTTCTTT
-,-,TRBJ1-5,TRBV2,CASLKGGREGNQPQHF,TGTGCCAGCCTAAAAGGGGGTCGTGAGGGCAATCAGCCCCAGCATTTT
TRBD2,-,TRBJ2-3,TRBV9,CASSVRGAGWIDTQYF,TGTGCCAGCAGCGTAAGGGGAGCGGGGTGGATAGATACGCAGTATTTT
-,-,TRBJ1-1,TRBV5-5,CASSLITGAFF,TGTGCCAGCAGCCTGATCACAGGAGCTTTCTTT
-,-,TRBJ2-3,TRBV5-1,CASSSNLPTDTQYF,TGCGCCAGCAGCTCGAACTTGCCCACAGATACGCAGTATTTT
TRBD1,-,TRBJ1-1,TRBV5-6,CASSAYPGQVLSQAFF,TGTGCCAGCAGCGCCTATCCGGGACAGGTCCTTTCGCAAGCTTTCTTT
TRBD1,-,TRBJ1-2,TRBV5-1,CASSLAGGANYGYTF,TGCGCCAGCAGCTTGGCAGGGGGCGCAAACTATGGCTACACCTTC
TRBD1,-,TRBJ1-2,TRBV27,CASSPSGTGGFPNYGYTF,TGTGCCAGCAGCCCGTCCGGGACAGGGGGCTTTCCAAACTATGGCTACACCTTC
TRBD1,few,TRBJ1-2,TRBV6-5,CASSRTGTGNVGYTF,TGTGCCAGCAGTCGCACCGGGACAGGGAATGTCGGCTACACCTTC
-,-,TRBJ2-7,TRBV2,CASSIQGTYEQYF,TGTGCCAGCAGTATACAGGGAACCTACGAGCAGTACTTC
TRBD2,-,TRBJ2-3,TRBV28,CASSPAGREDRTDTQYF,TGTGCCAGCAGCCCCGCAGGGAGGGAGGATAGGACAGATACGCAGTATTTT
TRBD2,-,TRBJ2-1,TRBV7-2,CASSSRGGGNEQFF,TGTGCCAGCAGCTCCCGGGGGGGTGGTAATGAGCAGTTCTTC
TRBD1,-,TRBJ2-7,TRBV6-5,CASTAPGQGYEQYF,TGTGCCAGCACCGCCCCGGGACAGGGCTACGAGCAGTACTTC
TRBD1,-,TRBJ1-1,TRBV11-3,CASSKPGQGVGTEAFF,TGTGCCAGCAGCAAGCCGGGACAGGGGGTTGGCACTGAAGCTTTCTTT
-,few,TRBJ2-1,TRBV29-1,CSAGTGFRDNEQFF,TGCAGCGCCGGGACTGGATTTAGGGACAATGAGCAGTTCTTC
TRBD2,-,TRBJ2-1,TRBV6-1,CASSEARGGLRDNEQFF,TGTGCCAGCAGTGAAGCGCGGGGGGGTCTTAGGGACAATGAGCAGTTCTTC
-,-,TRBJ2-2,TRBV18,CASSPPPGKRSTGELFF,TGTGCCAGCTCACCACCCCCCGGCAAGCGCTCCACCGGGGAGCTGTTTTTT
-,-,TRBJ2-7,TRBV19,CASSITVYMDEQYF,TGTGCCAGTAGTATAACAGTGTACATGGACGAGCAGTACTTC
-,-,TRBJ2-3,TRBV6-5,CASRPRRGVKDTQYF,TGTGCCAGCAGACCCCGCCGGGGAGTTAAAGATACGCAGTATTTT
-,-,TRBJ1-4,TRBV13,CASSLGGRQVEKLFF,TGTGCCAGCAGCTTAGGCGGGCGACAGGTTGAAAAACTGTTTTTT
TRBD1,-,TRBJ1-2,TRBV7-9,CASSLTQGHGYTF,TGTGCCAGCAGCTTAACACAGGGGCATGGCTACACCTTC
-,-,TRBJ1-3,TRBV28,CASSFYNLDSGNTIYF,TGTGCCAGCAGTTTTTACAACCTAGACTCTGGAAACACCATATATTTT
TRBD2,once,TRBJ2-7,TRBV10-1,CASSESGGYEQYF,TGCGCCAGCAGTGAATCGGGGGGCTACGAGCAGTACTTC
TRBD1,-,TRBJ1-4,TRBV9,CASTEGALPGEKLFF,TGTGCCAGCACAGAGGGGGCCCTGCCGGGTGAAAAACTGTTTTTT
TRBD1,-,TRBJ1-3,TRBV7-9,CASSLRWTGDPNTIYF,TGTGCCAGCAGCTTAAGGTGGACAGGAGATCCAAACACCATATATTTT
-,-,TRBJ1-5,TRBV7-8,CASSLVPGGIGNQPQHF,TGTGCCAGCAGCTTAGTCCCGGGGGGCATTGGCAATCAGCCCCAGCATTTT
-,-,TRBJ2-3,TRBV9,CASSVETRGDTQYF,TGTGCCAGCAGCGTAGAGACTAGGGGAGATACGCAGTATTTT
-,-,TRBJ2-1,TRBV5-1,CASSPRTGTWTYNEQFF,TGCGCCAGCAGCCCTCGGACCGGGACTTGGACCTACAATGAGCAGTTCTTC
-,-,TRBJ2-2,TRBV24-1,CATSDPNTGELFF,TGTGCCACCAGTGACCCTAACACCGGGGAGCTGTTTTTT
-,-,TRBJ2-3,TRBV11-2,CASSFSQDTQYF,TGTGCCAGCAGCTTTTCACAAGATACGCAGTATTTT
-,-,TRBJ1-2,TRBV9,CASSPTNPRDGYTF,TGTGCCAGCAGCCCAACTAACCCCAGGGATGGCTACACCTTC
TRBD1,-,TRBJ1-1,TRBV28,CASRDRGNRNTEAFF,TGTGCCAGCAGGGACAGGGGAAACAGGAACACTGAAGCTTTCTTT
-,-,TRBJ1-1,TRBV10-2,CASSHTQRAEAFF,TGCGCCAGCAGCCACACCCAGAGGGCTGAAGCTTTCTTT
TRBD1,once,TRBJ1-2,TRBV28,CASSRSAGQGYRGYTF,TGTGCCAGCAGTCGTTCCGCGGGACAGGGGTATCGAGGCTACACCTTC